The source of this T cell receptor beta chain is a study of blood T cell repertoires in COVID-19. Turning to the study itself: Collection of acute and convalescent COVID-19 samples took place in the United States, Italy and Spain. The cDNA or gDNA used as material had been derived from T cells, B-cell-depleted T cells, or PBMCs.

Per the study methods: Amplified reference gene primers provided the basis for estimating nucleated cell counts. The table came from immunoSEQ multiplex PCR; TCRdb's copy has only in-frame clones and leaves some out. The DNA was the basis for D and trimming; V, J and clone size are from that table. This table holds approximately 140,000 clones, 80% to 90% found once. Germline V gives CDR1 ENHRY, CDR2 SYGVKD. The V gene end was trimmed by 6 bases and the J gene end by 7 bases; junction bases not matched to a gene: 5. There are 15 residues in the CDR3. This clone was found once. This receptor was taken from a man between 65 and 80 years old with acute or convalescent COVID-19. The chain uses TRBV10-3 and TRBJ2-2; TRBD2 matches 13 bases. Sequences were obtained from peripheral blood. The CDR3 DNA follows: TGTGCCATCAGCCCTGGACTAGCGGGAGTCGGGGAGCTGTTTTTT. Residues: CAISPGLAGVGELFF.